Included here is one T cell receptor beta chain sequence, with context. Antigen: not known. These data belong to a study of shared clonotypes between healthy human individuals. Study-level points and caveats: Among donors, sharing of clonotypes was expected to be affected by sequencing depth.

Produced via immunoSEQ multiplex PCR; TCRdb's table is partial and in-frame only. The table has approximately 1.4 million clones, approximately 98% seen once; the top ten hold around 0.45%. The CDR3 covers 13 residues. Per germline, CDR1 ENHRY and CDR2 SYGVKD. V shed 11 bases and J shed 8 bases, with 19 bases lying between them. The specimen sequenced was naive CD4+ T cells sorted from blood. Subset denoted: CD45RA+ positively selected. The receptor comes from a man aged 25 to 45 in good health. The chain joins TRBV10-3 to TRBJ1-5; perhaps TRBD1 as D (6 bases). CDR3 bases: TGTGCCGCCCGAGGGGGGGGGACTGAGCCCCAGCATTTT. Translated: CAARGGGTEPQHF.